This T cell receptor beta chain was captured by sequencing in a study of long-term antiretroviral therapy in people with HIV. In germline, CDR1 is LNHDA, CDR2 SQIVND (reference sequence). CDR3 length: 11 residues. Trimming pared 4 bases from V and 6 bases from J, leaving 7 bases between. This clone was detected only once. Samples held about 0.9-10 million cryopreserved PBMC before DNA extraction. At survey level, the immunoSEQ assay was run in its v3.0 version. Profiling relied on immunoSEQ multiplex PCR, and the TCRdb table lists in-frame clones only, not all of them. The sample lists 25,000 to 35,000 clones; around 97% were seen once.

The TCR originated in a man aged 25 to 45 with HIV. The sample here was unsorted PBMCs, taken 6.9 years after starting antiretroviral therapy. V usage is TRBV19 and J usage is TRBJ2-7, with unresolved D. CDR3 residues: CASSTSSEQYF. The CDR3 region has the DNA TGTGCCAGTAGTACGAGCAGCGAGCAGTACTTC.